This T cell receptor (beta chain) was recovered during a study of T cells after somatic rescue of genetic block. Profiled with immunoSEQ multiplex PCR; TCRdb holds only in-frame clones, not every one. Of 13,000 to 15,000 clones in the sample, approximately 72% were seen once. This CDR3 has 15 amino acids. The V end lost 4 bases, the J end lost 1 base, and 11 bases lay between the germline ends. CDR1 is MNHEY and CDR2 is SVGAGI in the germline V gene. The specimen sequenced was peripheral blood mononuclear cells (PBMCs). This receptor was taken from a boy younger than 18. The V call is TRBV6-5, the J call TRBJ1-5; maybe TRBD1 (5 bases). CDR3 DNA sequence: TGTGCCAGCAGTTCCCAGGGACGAAGCAATCAGCCCCAGCATTTT. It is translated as CASSSQGRSNQPQHF.